This entry concerns a single T cell receptor (beta chain). Its antigen is currently not known. No much larger clone exists at a distance of one base, and base qualities are not known. This sample was taken from a study of blood T cells in healthy people across ages (dated by TCRdb to about 2015). Concerning the study at large: In model experiments, roughly one uniquely barcoded TCR beta cDNA molecule per two T cells was captured by template switching. The study measured age-related changes in TCR beta repertoire diversity using deep sequencing normalized with unique cDNA molecular identifiers. Four age groups were formed from the donors: young (average roughly 15 years), middle-aged (approximately 40), aged (about 62) and long-lived (less than 85). To avoid experimental bias, donors of different ages were spread randomly across the sequencing lanes. Using the same blood draw, the study looked at two additional independent replicas of 1 million unique cDNA reads for two donors, one aged 18 to 30 and the other aged 80 or older.

The approximately 39 donors, aged about 6 to 95 years, were systemically healthy Caucasian individuals from Russia. Each donor gave about 10 milliliters of peripheral blood, drawn into EDTA-treated Vacutainer tubes. Ficoll-Paque density-gradient centrifugation was used to isolate PBMCs, with at least 7 million per sample. Trizol reagent was used to extract total RNA from the PBMCs, yielding at least 6 micrograms per sample. The percentages of naive CD45RAhigh/CD27high T cells were determined by flow cytometry on a PBMC aliquot from every donor. The protocol used for the library was 5' RACE. For sequencing, an Illumina HiSeq 2500 was employed. A second roughly 7 to 11 cycle PCR used a sample-barcoded 5' primer and a J-beta primer mix. Each TCR beta cDNA molecule received a unique molecular identifier from a template-switch 5' adaptor carrying 12 random nucleotides. Each sample yielded at least 3 million CDR3-containing paired-end reads. First-strand cDNA synthesis was performed from all RNA using the Mint cDNA synthesis kit, with priming by a TRBC-specific oligonucleotide. Following uracil-DNA glycosylase treatment, a first 18-cycle PCR with universal primers M1SS and BC2_uni_R was performed on all cDNA. Processing in the source paper ran as follows. For normalization, 1 million high-quality reads, each with a distinct molecular identifier, were randomly selected from each sample. Instead of being binned into consensus sequences, reads with shared molecular identifiers were discarded. MiTCR, set to a Q25 quality threshold and the strictest error-elimination algorithm, was used for CDR3 identification, clonotype clustering and error correction. A nonparametric unseen species model with Euler transformation was used to estimate lower-bound total TCR beta diversity. The raw public reads went through TCRdb reprocessing: fastp at Q25, MiXCR clone calling, in-frame beta chains kept. Each entry merges the rows of one CDR3 protein and shows their most common DNA and genes. These V and J calls originate from TCRdb's pipeline instead of the authors' own analysis. The sample table lists about 1.6 million distinct CDR3 sequences, roughly 30% of them with a count of one. The ten largest clones take up about 10% of the sample.

Findings and caveats that apply to the study as a whole: There was a strong correlation between observed TCR beta diversity and the percentage of naive T cells measured by flow cytometry. Compared with the aged group, the long-lived group had more naive CD4+ T cells, fewer expanded clones and increased TCR diversity, a pattern suggesting age selection. Bulk unsorted PBMC profiling prevented conclusive comparison of naive and antigen-experienced compartments. As age increased, observed TCR beta diversity per million T cells dropped in a roughly linear way, and a significant reduction was already evident by age around 41. Because the CMV infection status of the donors was unknown, age-related changes in expanded clonotypes may potentially have been confounded. Estimates of total diversity based on one million sequenced T cells were regarded as lower bounds and as underestimates.

The specimen sequenced was blood. The sequence came from a woman between 25 and 40 years old in good health.

The DNA reads as follows: TGTGCCACCAGTGATTCAGAGTACAATGAGCAGTTCTTC. This sequence encodes CATSDSEYNEQFF. The rearrangement combines TRBV24-1 with TRBJ2-1, with no reliable assignment of the D segment. The CDR3 sequence holds 13 residues, the cysteine and phenylalanine included. Solely the CDR3 DNA is kept, with 39 bases framed from the first base. V loses 2 bases, J loses 4 bases, and the germline ends lie 5 bases apart. CDR1 and CDR2 (KGHDR, SFDVKD) derive from the germline V gene.